This is a list of T cell receptor beta chains from one sample in a study of OX40 agonist ivuxolimab in advanced cancers. TCRdb's table, derived via immunoSEQ multiplex PCR, lists solely in-frame clones and lacks some. Here the sample spans 95,000 to 100,000 clones, 85% to 95% being singletons. Source: CD4+ or CD8+ T cells sorted from blood, taken in a trial of the OX40 agonist ivuxolimab. These receptors were collected from an adult with an advanced solid tumor such as melanoma, head and neck, liver or kidney cancer. Each CDR3 is given with its conserved first and last residue. Fields, in order: V gene, J gene, D gene, CDR3 protein. The D gene is left open where the match is weak.

TRBV9,TRBJ1-2,NA,CASSVDGTYGYTF
TRBV7-3,TRBJ1-1,TRBD1,CASSLVGQGTEAFF
TRBV18,TRBJ1-5,NA,CASSLTVGPQHF
TRBV6-5,TRBJ1-6,NA,CASSYSAGTSLHF
TRBV6-5,TRBJ2-7,NA,CASSPVWDTSYEQYF
TRBV4-3,TRBJ2-3,NA,CASSQDLADTQYF
TRBV28,TRBJ1-5,TRBD1,CASRGVAGTGDHSDQPQHF
TRBV9,TRBJ2-1,TRBD2,CASSVASGINNEQFF
TRBV19,TRBJ1-1,NA,CASRFKPARDTEAFF
TRBV5-1,TRBJ1-1,TRBD1,CASSPRGQGMNTEAFF
TRBV2,TRBJ1-4,NA,CASSEGLRDSEKLFF
TRBV5-4,TRBJ2-3,NA,CASSLVGYTDTQYF
TRBV5-6,TRBJ2-3,NA,CASSFLAQGFGDTQYF
TRBV7-9,TRBJ2-3,TRBD2,CASSFSGGSDTQYF
TRBV6-5,TRBJ1-6,NA,CASSYLPGQVGPLHF
TRBV6-1,TRBJ2-2,TRBD2,CASSEFLAANTGELFF
TRBV5-1,TRBJ1-2,TRBD1,CASSPGTVDYGYTF
TRBV7-9,TRBJ2-1,TRBD2,CASSRPSGIYNEQFF
TRBV29-1,TRBJ2-3,TRBD2,CSGLAGPLTTDTQYF
TRBV5-6,TRBJ2-3,NA,CASSLNLVLSPDTQYF
TRBV28,TRBJ2-5,TRBD1,CASSLLSWRTTGLGETQYF
TRBV29-1,TRBJ1-1,NA,CSVVSWGTAFF
TRBV30,TRBJ1-6,NA,CAWSVQDRNSPLHF
TRBV11-3,TRBJ2-5,TRBD2,CASSLGGGNQETQYF
TRBV28,TRBJ1-2,NA,CASSFQATYGYTF
TRBV4-3,TRBJ1-1,NA,CASSQAQFTPEAFF
TRBV6-1,TRBJ1-5,NA,CASSPGLQAQPQHF
TRBV7-2,TRBJ2-3,NA,CASSLGSGGTDTQYF
TRBV6-5,TRBJ2-1,NA,CASSLKGSYNEQFF
TRBV21-1,TRBJ1-5,NA,CASSKEGQALNQPQHF
TRBV30,TRBJ1-2,NA,CAWSKGHQGYTF
TRBV5-1,TRBJ2-5,NA,CASSLDLRGTQYF
TRBV19,TRBJ2-1,NA,CASSIGGKANEQFF
TRBV28,TRBJ1-6,NA,CASSLLFRSVTPLHF
TRBV7-8,TRBJ1-5,NA,CASSLVRGNQPQHF
TRBV19,TRBJ1-5,TRBD1,CASSRGRGRLDQPQHF
TRBV6-6,TRBJ1-4,NA,CASRGNEKLFF
TRBV11-3,TRBJ2-1,TRBD2,CASSSSGGLNNEQFF
TRBV2,TRBJ2-2,TRBD2,CASSREGNTGELFF
TRBV6-1,TRBJ1-1,NA,CASTRQTQMNTEAFF
TRBV28,TRBJ1-2,NA,CASSLRYYGYTF
TRBV6-5,TRBJ1-2,TRBD1,CASSYSQGGLYGYTF
TRBV11-3,TRBJ2-3,NA,CASSLVGDTQYF
TRBV28,TRBJ1-1,NA,CASSLRARDTEAFF
TRBV5-1,TRBJ2-2,NA,CASSLEPPGELFF